Below are 16 T cell receptor beta chains sequenced from a single sample in a study of T cell responses to AZD1222 COVID-19 vaccine. Assay used: immunoSEQ multiplex PCR; TCRdb lists only in-frame clones, some missing. The sample includes approximately 180,000 clones, 85% to 95% seen only once; the top ten take more than 0.85%. The sequences come from peripheral blood, collected 28 days after the second dose of the MenACWY control vaccine. The receptor set was obtained from an adult who received the MenACWY meningococcal vaccine as a control.

V gene TRBV12-3 or TRBV12-4 combines with J gene TRBJ2-1; 7 bases agree with TRBD1. With 9 bases clipped from V and 5 bases from J, the junction kept 7 bases outside the gene matches. The CDR3 is 13 amino acids. CDR3 bases: TGTGCCAGTTCCGGGACAGTGAACAATGAGCAGTTCTTC. Translated, it gives CASSGTVNNEQFF.

The CDR3 DNA is TGTGCCAGCATTGTCTCGCTCTATAATTCACCCCTCCACTTT. Translated, it gives CASIVSLYNSPLHF. The V gene is TRBV6-5, the J gene TRBJ1-6; no clear D gene. Germline V CDR1 and CDR2: MNHEY, SVGAGI. Trimming removed 7 bases at V and 3 bases at J, with 10 bases between. The CDR3 runs 14 residues.

The chain carries TRBV3-1 (or the pseudogene TRBV3-2) and TRBJ1-1; D not resolved. V lost 5 bases and J lost 1, with 8 bases in between. Germline loops: CDR1 LGHDT, CDR2 YNNKEL (reference sequence). This CDR3 spans 13 amino acids. CDR3 protein: CASSLGRNTEAFF. The CDR3 DNA reads TGTGCCAGCAGCTTGGGCAGGAACACTGAAGCTTTCTTT.

The gene calls are TRBV19 and TRBJ1-6, with 7 nucleotides matching TRBD1. This CDR3 is built from 14 residues. With V trimmed by 5 bases and J by 9 bases, 7 bases remained unmatched. Germline V gives CDR1 LNHDA, CDR2 SQIVND (reference sequence). The CDR3 DNA reads TGTGCCAGTAGTCCAGGGGGTAGGACTTCACCCCTCCACTTT. Protein product: CASSPGGRTSPLHF.

The genes are TRBV6-2 or TRBV6-3 and TRBJ2-2, with D possibly matching TRBD2 (6 bases). Germline V gene lookup returns CDR1 MNHEY and CDR2 SVGEGT. The CDR3 is made up of 17 amino acids. Trimming cost V 1 base and J 1 base, with 13 bases left between them. CDR3 amino acids: CASSYWRGEVNTGELFF. As DNA, the CDR3 is TGTGCCAGCAGTTACTGGAGGGGCGAAGTGAACACCGGGGAGCTGTTTTTT.

The rearrangement joins TRBV19 to TRBJ1-3; a weak D match, TRBD1 (5 bases). This CDR3 is built from 14 residues. Germline V gene data show CDR1 as LNHDA and CDR2 as SQIVND (reference sequence). The ends were cut back, 6 bases at V and 0 bases at J, with 9 bases in the middle. Written as DNA, the CDR3 is TGTGCCAGTAGCGGGGGTAACTCTGGAAACACCATATATTTT. Translated: CASSGGNSGNTIYF.

The chain employs TRBV7-8 and TRBJ1-2, with D possibly being TRBD1 (6 bases). The CDR3 covers 14 residues. Between the trimmed V and J ends, which lost 1 base and 7 bases, there was a span of 13 bases. The germline gives CDR1 SGHVS, CDR2 FQNEAQ. CDR3 loop: CASSLDRADGGYTF. The DNA for the CDR3 is TGTGCCAGCAGCTTAGACAGGGCCGATGGTGGCTACACCTTC.

The chain recombines TRBV2 with TRBJ1-6, with D maybe TRBD1 (5 bases). Trimming shortened V by 6 bases and J by 7 bases, and 13 bases separated the two germline ends. Germline V gene data show CDR1 as SNHLY and CDR2 as FYNNEI. The CDR3 loop spans 14 amino acids. The CDR3, as DNA: TGTGCCAGCAGGCTGACAGCGACCAATTCACCCCTCCACTTT. Amino acids: CASRLTATNSPLHF.

This clone was recorded once. The V gene is TRBV27, the J gene TRBJ1-1; D may be TRBD1 (5 bases). CDR3 length: 14 residues. Germline CDR1 is MNHEY and CDR2 is SMNVEV (reference sequence). Trimming stripped 3 bases from V and 5 bases from J, with 13 bases between. CDR3 in amino acids: CASSFSRAGTEAFF. DNA of the CDR3: TGTGCCAGCAGTTTCAGCAGGGCCGGAACTGAAGCTTTCTTT.

J is TRBJ2-3 and V is TRBV11-3; D is perhaps TRBD2 (6 bases). This CDR3 contains 14 residues. Germline CDR1 and CDR2: SGHNT and YENEEA. V lost 3 bases and J lost 0, with 7 bases in between. The CDR3 spells CASSLEGSTDTQYF. In DNA form, the CDR3 reads TGTGCCAGCAGCTTGGAGGGGAGCACAGATACGCAGTATTTT.

The count of this clone is one. V and J are TRBV28 and TRBJ1-6, with 9 bases identical to TRBD1. V dropped 3 bases and J dropped 0; count of bases not matched to a gene: 15. The CDR3 sequence is 21 residues long. The germline V gene encodes CDR1 MDHEN and CDR2 SYDVKM. CDR3 amino acids: CASSLGYLRTGASSYNSPLHF. The CDR3, as DNA: TGTGCCAGCAGTTTGGGGTATTTGCGGACAGGGGCGAGCTCCTATAATTCACCCCTCCACTTT.

The chain links TRBV6-4 to TRBJ2-7; D is uncertain. The length of the CDR3 is 13 residues. Trimming took 4 bases from V and 2 from J, leaving 9 bases between them. The germline CDR1 and CDR2 sequences are MRHNA and SNTAGT. Written as DNA, the CDR3 is TGTGCCAGCAGTGCCCTAGGACCCTACGAGCAGTACTTC. This translates into CASSALGPYEQYF.

This rearrangement joins TRBV19 to TRBJ1-1, with D perhaps TRBD1 (6 bases). The germline V gene has CDR1 LNHDA and CDR2 SQIVND (reference sequence). The CDR3 runs to 13 residues. The V end was cut by 3 bases, the J end by 4 bases, with 9 bases between. The chain's CDR3 is CASSMGRGTEAFF. DNA of the CDR3: TGTGCCAGTAGTATGGGCAGGGGCACTGAAGCTTTCTTT. The complete variable domain, with remaining parts taken from reference TRBV19 and TRBJ1-1, reads DGGITQSPKYLFRKEGQNVTLSCEQNLNHDAMYWYRQDPGQGLRLIYYSQIVNDFQKGDIAEGYSVSREKKESFPLTVTSAQKNPTAFYLCASSMGRGTEAFFGQGTRLTVV.

The chain is built from TRBV5-4 and TRBJ2-1; D may correspond to TRBD1 or TRBD2 (6 bases each). The ends were cut back, 1 base at V and 3 bases at J, with 14 bases in the middle. This CDR3 has 16 amino acids. Germline lookup yields CDR1 SGHNT and CDR2 YYREEE (reference sequence). The CDR3 bases are TGTGCCAGCAGCTTGCCTCCGGGGGCTGTCTACAATGAGCAGTTCTTC. It encodes CASSLPPGAVYNEQFF. The full variable domain, rest sourced from reference TRBV5-4 and TRBJ2-1, is ETGVTQSPTHLIKTRGQQVTLRCSSQSGHNTVSWYQQALGQGPQFIFQYYREEENGRGNFPPRFSGLQFPNYSSELNVNALELDDSALYLCASSLPPGAVYNEQFFGPGTRLTVL.

The chain is built from TRBV4-2 and TRBJ1-2, with D uncertain. The germline V and J ends were trimmed by 3 bases and 10 bases, with 15 bases remaining between them. The CDR3 has 13 amino acids. Germline V gives CDR1 LGHNA, CDR2 YNFKEQ. CDR3 amino acids: CASSQALRRSYTF. Here the CDR3 DNA reads TGTGCCAGCAGCCAGGCCCTGCGACGATCCTACACCTTC.

V and J are TRBV18 and TRBJ1-4; D is perhaps TRBD1 (5 bases). There are 15 residues in the CDR3. CDR1 and CDR2 (germline): KGHSH, LQKENI. Deletions cut 3 bases from V and 7 bases from J, with 15 bases between. In nucleotides, the CDR3 is TGTGCCAGCTCACCGACAGAGAGGAGAGGTGAAAAACTGTTTTTT. Its translation: CASSPTERRGEKLFF. The complete variable domain, with remaining parts taken from reference TRBV18 and TRBJ1-4, reads NAGVMQNPRHLVRRRGQEARLRCSPMKGHSHVYWYRQLPEEGLKFMVYLQKENIIDESGMPKERFSAEFPKEGPSILRIQQVVRGDSAAYFCASSPTERRGEKLFFGSGTQLSVL.